Listed below are T cell receptor beta chains from one sample, sequenced in a study of blood T cell repertoires in COVID-19. Assay: immunoSEQ multiplex PCR; the TCRdb copy retains only in-frame clones and omits some. The sample shows under 250,000 clones, 85% of them seen only once. The sample consisted of peripheral blood. The receptors stem from a man aged 45-65 years with COVID-19, enrolled during active disease. CDR3s include the opening cysteine and the closing phenylalanine or tryptophan. Each record gives: J gene, D gene, V gene, clone size, CDR3 protein, CDR3 DNA. A D gene is named only where the DNA matches it firmly. Clone sizes are given selectively: once, few, many, or a class where the clone is expanded.

J: TRBJ2-5
D: .
V: TRBV6-5
size: .
CDR3: CASRALGGFQETQYF
DNA: TGTGCCAGCAGGGCCCTTGGGGGGTTCCAAGAGACCCAGTACTTC

J: TRBJ1-6
D: TRBD1
V: TRBV7-6
size: once
CDR3: CASALDRGLGSPLHF
DNA: TGTGCCAGCGCACTGGACAGGGGACTAGGTTCACCCCTCCACTTT

J: TRBJ1-1
D: .
V: TRBV19
size: .
CDR3: CASIDYSEAFF
DNA: TGTGCCAGTATAGATTATTCTGAAGCTTTCTTT

J: TRBJ1-5
D: .
V: TRBV7-2
size: .
CDR3: CASSLTGNSNQPQHF
DNA: TGTGCCAGCAGCTTAACAGGGAATAGCAATCAGCCCCAGCATTTT

J: TRBJ1-3
D: .
V: TRBV7-2
size: .
CDR3: CASRPPGSGNTIYF
DNA: TGTGCCAGCAGACCCCCGGGCTCTGGAAACACCATATATTTT

J: TRBJ2-3
D: .
V: TRBV6-1
size: .
CDR3: CASSEFLVRGTDTQYF
DNA: TGTGCCAGCAGTGAATTTTTAGTCCGAGGTACAGATACGCAGTATTTT

J: TRBJ2-6
D: .
V: TRBV7-9
size: .
CDR3: CASSSGVAGANVLTF
DNA: TGTGCCAGCAGCTCCGGGGTGGCGGGGGCCAACGTCCTGACTTTC

J: TRBJ1-4
D: TRBD1
V: TRBV19
size: .
CDR3: CASSMTGGTNEKLFF
DNA: TGTGCCAGTAGTATGACAGGGGGCACTAATGAAAAACTGTTTTTT

J: TRBJ1-5
D: .
V: TRBV12-3/TRBV12-4
size: .
CDR3: CASRDTGNQPQHF
DNA: TGTGCCAGCAGGGATACAGGGAATCAGCCCCAGCATTTT

J: TRBJ2-7
D: TRBD2
V: TRBV7-9
size: few
CDR3: CASSSSGASYEQYF
DNA: TGTGCCAGCAGCTCGAGCGGGGCCAGCTACGAGCAGTACTTC

J: TRBJ2-1
D: TRBD2
V: TRBV10-3
size: .
CDR3: CAISDGLAGGSSYNEQFF
DNA: TGTGCCATCAGTGACGGGCTAGCGGGGGGAAGCTCCTACAATGAGCAGTTCTTC

J: TRBJ1-3
D: .
V: TRBV29-1
size: .
CDR3: CSVLGEPAGNTIYF
DNA: TGCAGCGTTCTCGGGGAACCAGCTGGAAACACCATATATTTT

J: TRBJ2-3
D: TRBD2
V: TRBV6-4
size: .
CDR3: CASSLAGGRDTQYF
DNA: TGTGCCAGCAGTCTAGCGGGGGGGCGAGATACGCAGTATTTT

J: TRBJ2-2
D: TRBD2
V: TRBV29-1
size: .
CDR3: CSAARGGGANTGELFF
DNA: TGCAGCGCCGCCCGCGGCGGGGGGGCGAACACCGGGGAGCTGTTTTTT

J: TRBJ1-4
D: TRBD1
V: TRBV3-1/TRBV3-2
size: .
CDR3: CASSQAGQGSLF
DNA: TGTGCCAGCAGCCAAGCGGGACAGGGATCGCTTTTT

J: TRBJ1-2
D: TRBD1
V: TRBV4-1
size: .
CDR3: CASSQEPHRGWGYTF
DNA: TGCGCCAGCAGCCAAGAACCCCACAGGGGTTGGGGCTACACCTTC

J: TRBJ2-5
D: TRBD1
V: TRBV11-1
size: once
CDR3: CASSLYDRGEETQYF
DNA: TGTGCCAGCAGCCTATACGACAGGGGTGAGGAGACCCAGTACTTC

J: TRBJ1-1
D: .
V: TRBV18
size: few
CDR3: CASSPRTATEAFF
DNA: TGTGCCAGCTCACCTCGCACAGCAACTGAAGCTTTCTTT

J: TRBJ2-5
D: TRBD2
V: TRBV18
size: once
CDR3: CASSPPRLAGGETQYF
DNA: TGTGCCAGCTCACCACCGAGACTAGCGGGCGGGGAGACCCAGTACTTC

J: TRBJ1-1
D: .
V: TRBV10-3
size: once
CDR3: CAIRPTVNTEAFF
DNA: TGTGCCATCAGACCGACAGTTAACACTGAAGCTTTCTTT

J: TRBJ2-1
D: .
V: TRBV6-1
size: .
CDR3: CASSDDGRGGYNEQFF
DNA: TGTGCCAGCAGTGATGACGGGCGGGGAGGCTACAATGAGCAGTTCTTC

J: TRBJ2-2
D: .
V: TRBV6-4
size: .
CDR3: CASSDSVASPTGELFF
DNA: TGTGCCAGCAGTGACTCGGTGGCTAGCCCCACCGGGGAGCTGTTTTTT

J: TRBJ2-7
D: TRBD1
V: TRBV19
size: many
CDR3: CASSPGQGPYEQYF
DNA: TGTGCCAGTAGCCCGGGACAGGGGCCCTACGAGCAGTACTTC

J: TRBJ2-7
D: TRBD2
V: TRBV3-1/TRBV3-2
size: .
CDR3: CASSQDLAAGHYEQYF
DNA: TGTGCCAGCAGCCAAGATCTAGCAGCGGGGCACTACGAGCAGTACTTC

J: TRBJ2-6
D: TRBD1
V: TRBV19
size: .
CDR3: CASSDRGNVNVLTF
DNA: TGTGCCAGTAGTGACAGGGGGAATGTCAACGTCCTGACTTTC

J: TRBJ1-3
D: .
V: TRBV5-1
size: .
CDR3: CASSYDSLSGNTIYF
DNA: TGCGCCAGCAGCTACGACAGCCTCTCTGGAAACACCATATATTTT

J: TRBJ2-7
D: TRBD1
V: TRBV12-3/TRBV12-4
size: .
CDR3: CASSLGTGDEQYF
DNA: TGTGCCAGCAGTTTAGGGACAGGGGACGAGCAGTACTTC

J: TRBJ2-3
D: .
V: TRBV5-1
size: .
CDR3: CASSSPTEPDTQYF
DNA: TGCGCCAGCAGCTCGCCGACTGAACCAGATACGCAGTATTTT

J: TRBJ1-4
D: .
V: TRBV6-1
size: .
CDR3: CASSVTVPATNEKLFF
DNA: TGTGCCAGCAGTGTCACAGTACCCGCAACTAATGAAAAACTGTTTTTT

J: TRBJ1-1
D: .
V: TRBV3-1/TRBV3-2
size: .
CDR3: CASTHSSVNTEAFF
DNA: TGTGCCAGCACCCATTCCTCGGTGAACACTGAAGCTTTCTTT

J: TRBJ1-5
D: .
V: TRBV20-1
size: .
CDR3: CSGGGDQPQHF
DNA: TGCAGTGGGGGGGGCGATCAGCCCCAGCATTTT

J: TRBJ2-2
D: TRBD1
V: TRBV7-2
size: .
CDR3: CASSFPRGLTGELFF
DNA: TGTGCCAGCAGCTTCCCCAGGGGGCTCACCGGGGAGCTGTTTTTT

J: TRBJ2-3
D: TRBD2
V: TRBV7-6
size: .
CDR3: CASSWGLAGYTDTQYF
DNA: TGTGCCAGCAGCTGGGGACTAGCGGGATACACAGATACGCAGTATTTT

J: TRBJ1-5
D: .
V: TRBV19
size: .
CDR3: CASSPNRDNQPQHF
DNA: TGTGCCAGTAGTCCCAACAGGGACAATCAGCCCCAGCATTTT

J: TRBJ1-1
D: .
V: TRBV18
size: .
CDR3: CASSPTKLLTEAFF
DNA: TGTGCCAGCTCACCGACAAAATTGTTGACTGAAGCTTTCTTT

J: TRBJ1-5
D: .
V: TRBV30
size: .
CDR3: CAWSRTLNQPQHF
DNA: TGTGCCTGGAGTAGGACACTAAATCAGCCCCAGCATTTT

J: TRBJ1-1
D: .
V: TRBV7-9
size: .
CDR3: CASSLGVGGPAAKAFF
DNA: TGTGCCAGCAGCTTAGGGGTAGGGGGTCCGGCGGCCAAAGCTTTCTTT

J: TRBJ2-3
D: TRBD2
V: TRBV6-5
size: .
CDR3: CASMTSGGTDTQYF
DNA: TGTGCCAGCATGACTAGCGGGGGCACAGATACGCAGTATTTT

J: TRBJ2-2
D: TRBD1
V: TRBV5-5
size: .
CDR3: CASSFFPGGLTGELFF
DNA: TGTGCCAGCAGCTTTTTTCCAGGGGGCTTGACCGGGGAGCTGTTTTTT

J: TRBJ1-2
D: .
V: TRBV28
size: .
CDR3: CASSPQGFESGYTF
DNA: TGTGCCAGCAGTCCACAGGGATTCGAGAGTGGCTACACCTTC

J: TRBJ2-1
D: .
V: TRBV18
size: .
CDR3: CASSTGDSYNEQFF
DNA: TGTGCCAGCTCGACCGGAGACAGTTACAATGAGCAGTTCTTC

J: TRBJ1-1
D: TRBD1
V: TRBV9
size: .
CDR3: CASSVVGQGGTEAFF
DNA: TGTGCCAGCAGCGTAGTGGGACAGGGGGGCACTGAAGCTTTCTTT

J: TRBJ2-2
D: TRBD1
V: TRBV11-3
size: .
CDR3: CASSKRTGAGELFF
DNA: TGTGCCAGCAGCAAACGGACAGGGGCCGGGGAGCTGTTTTTT

J: TRBJ1-2
D: .
V: TRBV28
size: many
CDR3: CASSGAGDVDVYGYTF
DNA: TGTGCCAGCAGTGGGGCAGGGGACGTCGATGTTTATGGCTACACCTTC

J: TRBJ1-1
D: .
V: TRBV28
size: .
CDR3: CASSLADSNTEAFF
DNA: TGTGCCAGCAGTTTGGCAGACTCGAACACTGAAGCTTTCTTT

J: TRBJ1-1
D: .
V: TRBV5-1
size: .
CDR3: CASSLGDVGAEAFF
DNA: TGCGCCAGCAGCTTAGGCGATGTGGGCGCTGAAGCTTTCTTT

J: TRBJ2-3
D: .
V: TRBV3-1/TRBV3-2
size: .
CDR3: CASSIGARHTDTQYF
DNA: TGTGCCAGCAGCATAGGGGCCAGACACACAGATACGCAGTATTTT

J: TRBJ2-5
D: .
V: TRBV18
size: .
CDR3: CASSPADQETQYF
DNA: TGTGCCAGCTCACCAGCGGATCAAGAGACCCAGTACTTC

J: TRBJ2-3
D: TRBD1
V: TRBV7-2
size: .
CDR3: CASSFPRDRGLADTQYF
DNA: TGTGCCAGCAGTTTCCCCCGGGACAGGGGGCTCGCAGATACGCAGTATTTT

J: TRBJ1-6
D: TRBD1
V: TRBV27
size: .
CDR3: CASSPGGRGRDSPLHF
DNA: TGTGCCAGCAGCCCAGGTGGCAGGGGGCGCGATTCACCCCTCCACTTT

J: TRBJ1-5
D: .
V: TRBV19
size: .
CDR3: CASSIRQNNQPQHF
DNA: TGTGCCAGTAGTATAAGACAGAATAATCAGCCCCAGCATTTT